These T cell receptor beta chains were read from a single sample in a study of a mutant IDH1 vaccine in newly diagnosed glioma. Method: immunoSEQ multiplex PCR; TCRdb's copy keeps in-frame clones and lacks some. The repertoire holds 98,000 or so clones, with roughly 90% as singletons. The sequencing here drew on PBMCs, taken from a glioma patient treated with radiotherapy, temozolomide or both. These receptors originate from a woman aged 50 to 60 with glioma. CDR3s include the opening cysteine and the closing phenylalanine or tryptophan. Each record gives: J gene, V gene, D gene, clone size, CDR3 length, CDR3 protein, CDR3 DNA. A D gene is named only where the DNA matches it firmly. Size is omitted from some rows. Given values are once, few, many or a class for expanded clones.

>TRBJ1-1|TRBV5-5|TRBD1|NA|16
CASSKNRGTGNTEAFF
TGTGCCAGCAGCAAAAACAGGGGTACGGGGAACACTGAAGCTTTCTTT
>TRBJ1-1|TRBV28|NA|NA|13
CASSRTANTEAFF
TGTGCCAGCAGCCGGACAGCGAACACTGAAGCTTTCTTT
>TRBJ2-2|TRBV2|TRBD1|NA|15
CASSRTGWGTGELFF
TGTGCCAGCAGTCGGACAGGGTGGGGAACCGGGGAGCTGTTTTTT
>TRBJ2-7|TRBV7-9|TRBD2|NA|15
CASSLGSGKNGEQYF
TGTGCCAGCAGCTTGGGTAGCGGGAAAAACGGCGAGCAGTACTTC
>TRBJ1-6|TRBV27|NA|NA|16
CASSLWPGRKNSPLHF
TGTGCCAGCAGTTTATGGCCGGGACGGAAGAATTCACCCCTCCACTTT
>TRBJ2-3|TRBV7-8|TRBD2|once|15
CASSFSGTTQDTQYF
TGTGCCAGCAGCTTCTCCGGGACTACACAGGATACGCAGTATTTT
>TRBJ2-3|TRBV30|NA|NA|16
CAWSVPRDTSRATQYF
TGTGCCTGGAGTGTACCCCGGGACACGTCAAGGGCTACGCAGTATTTT
>TRBJ2-1|TRBV28|NA|NA|12
CASRTLNNEQFF
TGTGCCAGCAGGACCCTTAACAATGAGCAGTTCTTC
>TRBJ2-7|TRBV11-2|NA|NA|15
CASSLLGTIAYEQYF
TGTGCCAGCAGCTTATTGGGCACAATCGCCTACGAGCAGTACTTC
>TRBJ2-5|TRBV7-2|TRBD2|NA|14
CASSLELAEETQYF
TGTGCCAGCAGCTTAGAGCTAGCGGAAGAGACCCAGTACTTC
>TRBJ1-1|TRBV5-1|NA|NA|15
CASSNGWGVETEAFF
TGCGCCAGCAGCAACGGGTGGGGGGTTGAAACTGAAGCTTTCTTT
>TRBJ2-1|TRBV5-1|NA|NA|16
CASSLVGAGHPNEQFF
TGCGCCAGCAGCTTGGTTGGAGCGGGCCATCCGAATGAGCAGTTCTTC
>TRBJ2-4|TRBV6-5|TRBD1|NA|14
CASSDRDFKNIQYF
TGTGCCAGCAGCGACAGGGATTTCAAAAACATTCAGTACTTC
>TRBJ2-7|TRBV7-8|NA|NA|13
CASSKGEGVEQYF
TGTGCCAGCAGCAAAGGGGAAGGGGTCGAGCAGTACTTC
>TRBJ1-1|TRBV28|NA|NA|11
CASRTRLEAFF
TGTGCCAGCAGGACCCGGCTTGAAGCTTTCTTT
>TRBJ1-1|TRBV14|TRBD1|NA|13
CASSLRGPTEAFF
TGTGCCAGCAGCCTCAGGGGGCCCACTGAAGCTTTCTTT
>TRBJ1-2|TRBV28|TRBD1|once|14
CASSLIWDRGGYTF
TGTGCCAGCAGTTTAATTTGGGACAGGGGTGGCTACACCTTC
>TRBJ2-7|TRBV7-9|TRBD2|NA|17
CASSLAGTSGSSYEQYF
TGTGCCAGCAGCTTAGCGGGAACTAGCGGGAGCTCCTACGAGCAGTACTTC
>TRBJ2-6|TRBV27|TRBD2|NA|16
CATIAGDVSGANVLTF
TGTGCCACCATAGCGGGAGATGTCTCTGGGGCCAACGTCCTGACTTTC
>TRBJ1-5|TRBV7-9|NA|NA|12
CASSPNNQPQHF
TGTGCCAGCAGCCCTAACAATCAGCCCCAGCATTTT
>TRBJ1-3|TRBV9|NA|NA|15
CASSVEGNSGNTIYF
TGTGCCAGCAGCGTAGAGGGAAACTCTGGAAACACCATATATTTT
>TRBJ2-3|TRBV4-2|NA|NA|14
CASSQEFGTDTQYF
TGTGCCAGCAGCCAAGAATTTGGGACAGATACGCAGTATTTT
>TRBJ2-7|TRBV4-1|NA|NA|16
CASSQVPPPETYEQYF
TGCGCCAGCAGCCAAGTCCCCCCTCCAGAGACCTACGAGCAGTACTTC
>TRBJ2-7|TRBV30|TRBD1|NA|15
CAWSALGQASYEQYF
TGTGCCTGGAGCGCCCTGGGACAGGCCTCCTACGAGCAGTACTTC
>TRBJ1-3|TRBV30|NA|NA|13
CAGAVLSGNTIYF
TGTGCCGGGGCAGTCCTCTCTGGAAACACCATATATTTT
>TRBJ1-4|TRBV28|NA|once|13
CASNLKRAEKLFF
TGTGCCAGCAACCTGAAGCGTGCTGAAAAACTGTTTTTT
>TRBJ2-5|TRBV11-1|NA|NA|14
CASSPSGTGETQYF
TGTGCCAGCAGTCCCAGCGGAACGGGAGAGACCCAGTACTTC
>TRBJ1-4|TRBV4-2|NA|NA|14
CASSQGRETEKLFF
TGTGCCAGCAGCCAAGGCAGGGAAACGGAAAAACTGTTTTTT
>TRBJ1-6|TRBV30|NA|NA|15
CAWSDYRVHNSPLHF
TGTGCCTGGAGTGACTATAGGGTTCATAATTCACCCCTCCACTTT
>TRBJ2-5|TRBV10-2|TRBD2|NA|13
CASSERGRETQYF
TGCGCCAGCAGTGAGCGCGGGAGGGAGACCCAGTACTTC
>TRBJ2-7|TRBV4-2|TRBD2|NA|15
CASSPRGGASHEQYF
TGTGCCAGCAGCCCACGGGGGGGGGCCTCCCACGAGCAGTACTTC
>TRBJ1-2|TRBV6-5|TRBD1|NA|15
CASSSTPDREAGYTF
TGTGCCAGCAGTTCAACTCCGGACAGGGAAGCTGGCTACACCTTC
>TRBJ2-3|TRBV5-4|TRBD2|NA|15
CASGSAGAATDTQYF
TGTGCCAGCGGATCAGCGGGAGCGGCGACAGATACGCAGTATTTT
>TRBJ2-7|TRBV5-1|TRBD2|NA|17
CASSLESSGSRTYEQYF
TGCGCCAGCAGCTTGGAATCTAGCGGGAGTAGGACCTACGAGCAGTACTTC
>TRBJ2-7|TRBV6-5|TRBD1|NA|14
CASSYSPTGREQYF
TGTGCCAGCAGTTACTCGCCGACAGGGCGCGAGCAGTACTTC
>TRBJ2-2|TRBV15|NA|NA|17
CATSRGGNWGDTGELFF
TGTGCCACCAGCAGAGGTGGCAACTGGGGGGACACCGGGGAGCTGTTTTTT
>TRBJ2-3|TRBV7-8|TRBD2|NA|14
CASSSHGRTDTQYF
TGTGCCAGCAGCTCACACGGGAGGACAGATACGCAGTATTTT
>TRBJ1-6|TRBV28|TRBD1|few|12
CVTGGYNSPLHF
TGTGTGACAGGGGGCTATAATTCACCCCTCCACTTT
>TRBJ2-5|TRBV28|NA|NA|14
CASSPALRRETQYF
TGTGCCAGCAGTCCCGCCCTCAGGAGGGAGACCCAGTACTTC
>TRBJ1-1|TRBV9|NA|NA|14
CASSPEGRGTEAFF
TGTGCCAGCAGCCCCGAGGGGAGGGGGACTGAAGCTTTCTTT
>TRBJ1-5|TRBV19|NA|NA|15
CASSNSWDSNQPQHF
TGTGCCAGTAGTAATTCGTGGGATAGCAATCAGCCCCAGCATTTT
>TRBJ2-5|TRBV7-9|NA|NA|12
CASSPTLETQYF
TGTGCCAGCAGCCCGACTCTGGAGACCCAGTACTTC
>TRBJ2-2|TRBV5-5|TRBD2|NA|17
CASSLANSGSGAGELFF
TGTGCCAGCAGCTTGGCCAATAGCGGGAGTGGCGCCGGGGAGCTGTTTTTT
>TRBJ2-7|TRBV18|NA|NA|15
CASSPPGQGGGKQYF
TGTGCCAGCTCACCACCGGGGCAGGGAGGAGGCAAGCAGTACTTC
>TRBJ1-5|TRBV5-1|NA|NA|15
CASSLGGTSNQPQHF
TGCGCCAGCAGCTTGGGGGGGACGAGCAATCAGCCCCAGCATTTT